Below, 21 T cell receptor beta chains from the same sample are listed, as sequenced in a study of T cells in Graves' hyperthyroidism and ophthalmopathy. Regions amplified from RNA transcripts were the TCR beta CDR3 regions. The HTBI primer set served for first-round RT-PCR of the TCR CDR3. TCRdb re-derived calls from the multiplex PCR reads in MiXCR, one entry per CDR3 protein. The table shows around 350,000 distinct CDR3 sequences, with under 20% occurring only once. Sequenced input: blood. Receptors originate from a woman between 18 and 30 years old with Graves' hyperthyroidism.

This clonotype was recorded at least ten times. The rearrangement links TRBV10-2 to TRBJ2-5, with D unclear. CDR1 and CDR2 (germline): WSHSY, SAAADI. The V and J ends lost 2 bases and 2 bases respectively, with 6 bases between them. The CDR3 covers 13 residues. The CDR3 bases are TGCGCCAGCAGTGAGAGGGCTCAAGAGACCCAGTACTTC. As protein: CASSERAQETQYF.

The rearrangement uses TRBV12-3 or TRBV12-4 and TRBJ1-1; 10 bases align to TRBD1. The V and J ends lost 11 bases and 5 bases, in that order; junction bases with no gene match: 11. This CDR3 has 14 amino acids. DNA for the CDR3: TGTGCCGGAGGGACAGGGGCGGACGGTACTGAAGCTTTCTTT. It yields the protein CAGGTGADGTEAFF.

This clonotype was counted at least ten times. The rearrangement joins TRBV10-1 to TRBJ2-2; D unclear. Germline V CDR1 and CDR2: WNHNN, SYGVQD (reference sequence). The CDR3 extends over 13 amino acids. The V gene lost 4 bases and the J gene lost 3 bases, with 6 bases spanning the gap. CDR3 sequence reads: CASSARDTGELFF. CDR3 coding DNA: TGCGCCAGCAGTGCCCGGGACACCGGGGAGCTGTTTTTT.

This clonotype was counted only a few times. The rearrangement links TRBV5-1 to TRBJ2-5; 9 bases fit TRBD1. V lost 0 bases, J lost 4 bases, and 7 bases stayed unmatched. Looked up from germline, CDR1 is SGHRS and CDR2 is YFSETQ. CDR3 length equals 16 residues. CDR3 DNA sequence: TGCGCCAGCAGCTTGGTTGCCTGGACAGGGGCAGAGACCCAGTACTTC. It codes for CASSLVAWTGAETQYF.

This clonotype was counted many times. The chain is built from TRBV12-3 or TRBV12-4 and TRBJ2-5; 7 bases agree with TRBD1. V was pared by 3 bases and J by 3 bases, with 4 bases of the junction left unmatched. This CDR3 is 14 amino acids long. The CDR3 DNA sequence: TGTGCCAGCAGTTTTGCTGGGACAGAAGAGACCCAGTACTTC. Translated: CASSFAGTEETQYF.

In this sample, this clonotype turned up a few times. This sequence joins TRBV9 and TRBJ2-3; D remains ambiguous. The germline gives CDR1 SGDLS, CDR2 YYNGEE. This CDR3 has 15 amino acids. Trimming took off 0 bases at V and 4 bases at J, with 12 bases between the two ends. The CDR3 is CASSVVSRVADTQYF. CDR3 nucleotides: TGTGCCAGCAGCGTAGTAAGTAGAGTGGCAGATACGCAGTATTTT.

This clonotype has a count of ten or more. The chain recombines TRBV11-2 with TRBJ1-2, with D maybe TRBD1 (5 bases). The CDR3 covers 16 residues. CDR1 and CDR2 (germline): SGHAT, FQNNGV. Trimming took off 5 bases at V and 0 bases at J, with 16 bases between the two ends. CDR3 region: CASSPIVGDPNYGYTF. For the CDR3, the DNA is TGTGCCAGCAGCCCCATTGTAGGGGACCCTAACTATGGCTACACCTTC.

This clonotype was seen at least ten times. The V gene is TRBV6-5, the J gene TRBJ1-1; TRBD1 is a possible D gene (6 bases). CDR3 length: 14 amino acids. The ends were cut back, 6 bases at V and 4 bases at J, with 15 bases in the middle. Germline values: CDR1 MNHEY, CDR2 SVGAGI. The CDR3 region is CASRLAAGATEAFF. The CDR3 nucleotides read TGTGCCAGCAGACTCGCTGCAGGGGCCACTGAAGCTTTCTTT.

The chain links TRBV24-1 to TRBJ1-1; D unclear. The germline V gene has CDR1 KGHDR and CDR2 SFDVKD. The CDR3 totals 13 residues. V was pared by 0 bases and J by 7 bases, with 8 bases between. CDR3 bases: TGTGCCACCAGTGATTTGTGGGGTTATGAAGCTTTCTTT. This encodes CATSDLWGYEAFF.

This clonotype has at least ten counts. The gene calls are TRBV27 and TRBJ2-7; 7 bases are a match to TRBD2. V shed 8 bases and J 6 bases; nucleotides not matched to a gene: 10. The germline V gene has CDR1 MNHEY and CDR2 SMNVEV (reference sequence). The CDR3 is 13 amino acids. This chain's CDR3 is CASRTRWEGEQYF. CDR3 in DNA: TGTGCCAGCCGGACACGGTGGGAGGGCGAGCAGTACTTC.

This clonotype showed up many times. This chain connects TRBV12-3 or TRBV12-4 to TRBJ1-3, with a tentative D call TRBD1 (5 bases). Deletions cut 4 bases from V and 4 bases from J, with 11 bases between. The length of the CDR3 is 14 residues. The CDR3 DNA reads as TGTGCCAGCAGTTCCGGGGGATGGGGAAACACCATATATTTT. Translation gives CASSSGGWGNTIYF.

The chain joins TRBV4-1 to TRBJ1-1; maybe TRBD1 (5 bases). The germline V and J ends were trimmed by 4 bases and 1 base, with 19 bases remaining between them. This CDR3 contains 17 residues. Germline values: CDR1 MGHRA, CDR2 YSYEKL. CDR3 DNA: TGCGCCAGCAGCCTCCGGGAAGGGGCGCGGGCGAACACTGAAGCTTTCTTT. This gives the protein CASSLREGARANTEAFF.

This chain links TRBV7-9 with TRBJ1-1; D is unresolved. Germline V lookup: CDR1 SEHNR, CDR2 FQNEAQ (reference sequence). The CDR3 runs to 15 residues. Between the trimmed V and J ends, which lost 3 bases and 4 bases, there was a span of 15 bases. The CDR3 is CASSFAVGVSTEAFF. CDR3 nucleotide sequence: TGTGCCAGCAGCTTTGCAGTCGGGGTGAGCACTGAAGCTTTCTTT.

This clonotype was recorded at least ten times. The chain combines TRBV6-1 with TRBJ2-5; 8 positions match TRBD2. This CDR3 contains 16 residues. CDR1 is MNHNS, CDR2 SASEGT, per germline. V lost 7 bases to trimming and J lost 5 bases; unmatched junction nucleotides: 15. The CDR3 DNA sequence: TGTGCCAGCACTAAAACCCACCGACGGGAGGGGGAGACCCAGTACTTC. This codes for CASTKTHRREGETQYF.

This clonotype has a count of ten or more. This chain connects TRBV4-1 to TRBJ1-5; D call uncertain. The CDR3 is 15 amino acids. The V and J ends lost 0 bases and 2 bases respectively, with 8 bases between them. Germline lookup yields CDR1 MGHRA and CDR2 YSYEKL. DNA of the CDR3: TGCGCCAGCAGCCAAGATTCGTCGCGCAATCAGCCCCAGCATTTT. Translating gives CASSQDSSRNQPQHF.

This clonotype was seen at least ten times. The CDR3 reads CASSLFTQPEAFF. Written as DNA, the CDR3 is TGTGCCAGCAGTTTATTTACGCAACCTGAAGCTTTCTTT. The chain is built from TRBV28 and TRBJ1-1, with D unresolved. V was pared by 1 base and J by 6 bases, with 9 bases between. Per the germline V gene, CDR1 is MDHEN and CDR2 is SYDVKM. The CDR3 totals 13 residues.

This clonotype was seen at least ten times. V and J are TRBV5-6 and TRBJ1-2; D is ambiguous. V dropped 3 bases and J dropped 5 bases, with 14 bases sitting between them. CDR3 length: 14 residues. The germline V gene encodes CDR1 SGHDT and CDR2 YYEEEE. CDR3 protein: CASSSGWSSYGYTF. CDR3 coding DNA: TGTGCCAGCAGCTCGGGGTGGAGCAGTTATGGCTACACCTTC. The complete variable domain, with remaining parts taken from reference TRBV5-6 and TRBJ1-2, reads DAGVTQSPTHLIKTRGQQVTLRCSPKSGHDTVSWYQQALGQGPQFIFQYYEEEERQRGNFPDRFSGHQFPNYSSELNVNALLLGDSALYLCASSSGWSSYGYTFGSGTRLTVV.

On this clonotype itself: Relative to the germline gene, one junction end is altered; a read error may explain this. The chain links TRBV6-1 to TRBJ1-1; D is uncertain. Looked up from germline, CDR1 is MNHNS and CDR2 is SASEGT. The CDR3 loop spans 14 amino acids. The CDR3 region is CASSEAVANTDAFF. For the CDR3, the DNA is TGTGCCAGCAGTGAAGCGGTAGCGAACACTGATGCTTTCTTT.

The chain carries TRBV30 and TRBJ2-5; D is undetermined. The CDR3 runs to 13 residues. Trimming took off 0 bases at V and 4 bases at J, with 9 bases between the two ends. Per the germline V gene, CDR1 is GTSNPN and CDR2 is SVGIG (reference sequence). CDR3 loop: CAWSVRTVETQYF. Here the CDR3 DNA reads TGTGCCTGGAGTGTAAGGACGGTAGAGACCCAGTACTTC.

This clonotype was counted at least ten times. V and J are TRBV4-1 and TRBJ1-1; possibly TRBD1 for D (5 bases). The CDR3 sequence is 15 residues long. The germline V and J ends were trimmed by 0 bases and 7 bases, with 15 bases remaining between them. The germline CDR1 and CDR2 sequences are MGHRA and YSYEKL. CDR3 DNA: TGCGCCAGCAGCCAAGACCAGGGCCCGGAATTTGAAGCTTTCTTT. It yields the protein CASSQDQGPEFEAFF.

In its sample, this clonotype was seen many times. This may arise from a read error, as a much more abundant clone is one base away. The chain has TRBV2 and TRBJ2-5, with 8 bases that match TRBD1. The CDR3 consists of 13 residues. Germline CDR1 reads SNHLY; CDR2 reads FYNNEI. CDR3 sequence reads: CASGRTGKETKYF. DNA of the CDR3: TGTGCCAGCGGAAGGACAGGGAAAGAGACCAAGTACTTC.